This TCR beta chain was captured by sequencing in a study of T-cell memory formation after mild COVID-19. Overall study: TCR clusters showed largely donor specificity. Overall study findings and caveats: Clones that contracted from day 15 to 85 had balanced CD4/CD8; later expanders were CD4+ biased. For contracting clones, CD4+ ones sat mainly in CM and EM, CD8+ in EMRA.

About this clonotype itself: Its antigen is unidentified.

This CDR3 has 15 amino acids. Germline assignment: CDR1 DFQATT and CDR2 SNEGSKA (reference sequence). Trimming took 6 bases from V and 3 from J, leaving 21 bases between them. TCRdb reanalysed the 5' RACE reads using MiXCR and keeps one entry per CDR3 protein. Seen here are a few hundred thousand distinct CDR3 sequences, roughly 8% observed once, and the top ten hold about 20%. Input material: PBMCs or a T cell subset sorted from them (not recorded which). The chain joins TRBV20-1 to TRBJ2-7; the D gene could be TRBD1 or TRBD2 (5 bases each). The receptor was derived from a man younger than 35 who had mild COVID-19 (a few samples of this study predate the infection). Cell type and time point are not known. This CDR3 is CSARLGDGRYYEQYF. The CDR3 DNA is TGCAGTGCCCGGCTAGGGGACGGCAGGTACTACGAGCAGTACTTC.